A selection of T cell receptor beta chains follows, all from one sample in a study of regulatory T cells. Assay used: immunoSEQ multiplex PCR; TCRdb lists only in-frame clones, some missing. The sample lists around 5,900 clones; about four fifths were seen once. The sequencing sample was made of CD8+ T cells sorted from blood. The origin of the receptors is a child aged 5-17 years with CD3G deficiency. Both conserved end residues are part of each CDR3. Each record gives: J gene, clone size, V gene, CDR3 length, D gene, CDR3 protein, CDR3 DNA. A D gene is named only where the DNA matches it firmly. The size entry is marked missing in some rows and otherwise reads once, few, many or a size class.

>TRBJ1-6|.|TRBV11-2|15|.
CASSLGTAPREPLHF
TGTGCCAGCAGCTTAGGGACGGCTCCAAGGGAACCCCTCCACTTT
>TRBJ1-1|.|TRBV6-1|15|.
CASSDRTFLNTEAFF
TGTGCCAGCAGTGATCGGACTTTTTTGAACACTGAAGCTTTCTTT
>TRBJ2-2|.|TRBV7-8|13|.
CASSPGVTGELFF
TGTGCCAGCAGCCCGGGGGTTACCGGGGAGCTGTTTTTT
>TRBJ2-7|.|TRBV10-3|15|.
CASSEGRYNSYEQYF
TGTGCCAGCAGCGAAGGACGGTACAACTCCTACGAGCAGTACTTC
>TRBJ2-7|medium-sized|TRBV7-9|13|.
CSSGREDSYEQYF
TGTAGCTCCGGCAGGGAGGACTCCTACGAGCAGTACTTC
>TRBJ2-3|.|TRBV28|13|.
CASSLPMGDTQYF
TGTGCCAGCAGTTTGCCTATGGGGGATACGCAGTATTTT
>TRBJ2-1|.|TRBV27|15|TRBD1
CASSLGTGWGNEQFF
TGTGCCAGCAGTTTAGGGACAGGGTGGGGCAATGAGCAGTTCTTC
>TRBJ2-1|.|TRBV9|15|TRBD2
CASSLGTSAGNEQFF
TGTGCCAGCAGCCTGGGGACTAGCGCAGGCAATGAGCAGTTCTTC
>TRBJ2-3|.|TRBV7-8|15|TRBD2
CASSPTGLAGDTQYF
TGTGCCAGCAGCCCTACGGGACTAGCGGGAGATACGCAGTATTTT
>TRBJ1-6|.|TRBV28|18|TRBD1
CASSKITGDGSYNSPLHF
TGTGCCAGCAGTAAGATTACAGGGGATGGCTCCTATAATTCACCCCTCCACTTT
>TRBJ1-5|.|TRBV27|14|.
CASSFPRYYQPQHF
TGTGCCAGCAGTTTCCCCAGATATTATCAGCCCCAGCATTTT
>TRBJ1-2|.|TRBV7-9|13|.
CASSLSTGYGYTF
TGTGCCAGCAGCTTAAGTACGGGCTATGGCTACACCTTC
>TRBJ2-7|.|TRBV6-1|13|.
CASSVWRLYEQYF
TGTGCCAGCAGTGTATGGCGCCTCTACGAGCAGTACTTC
>TRBJ2-7|.|TRBV5-1|16|.
CASSTGTGEHSYEQYF
TGCGCCAGCAGCACGGGTACCGGGGAACACTCCTACGAGCAGTACTTC
>TRBJ1-4|.|TRBV7-8|16|TRBD1
CASGPGQGATNEKLFF
TGTGCCAGCGGACCCGGACAGGGCGCAACTAATGAAAAACTGTTTTTT
>TRBJ2-7|.|TRBV6-1|14|.
CASSEVGRSYEQYF
TGTGCCAGCAGTGAAGTGGGGAGGTCCTACGAGCAGTACTTC
>TRBJ1-1|.|TRBV5-1|17|.
CASSLGVGGYMNTEAFF
TGCGCCAGCAGCTTGGGGGTTGGAGGGTATATGAACACTGAAGCTTTCTTT
>TRBJ2-7|.|TRBV11-3|13|.
CASSTSQGAEQYF
TGTGCCAGCAGTACGTCCCAGGGTGCTGAGCAGTACTTC
>TRBJ2-2|.|TRBV7-9|18|.
CASSARDSIGENTGELFF
TGTGCCAGCAGCGCAAGGGACTCAATTGGGGAGAACACCGGGGAGCTGTTTTTT
>TRBJ2-7|.|TRBV6-1|15|.
CASSELGVRGYEQYF
TGTGCCAGCAGTGAATTAGGGGTGAGAGGGTACGAGCAGTACTTC
>TRBJ2-7|.|TRBV6-1|15|.
CASSAPGASSYEQYF
TGTGCCAGCAGTGCTCCGGGAGCCAGCTCCTACGAGCAGTACTTC
>TRBJ2-3|.|TRBV19|15|TRBD2
CASSLRGGSQDTQYF
TGTGCCAGTAGTCTTCGGGGCGGGAGTCAAGATACGCAGTATTTT
>TRBJ2-2|.|TRBV28|15|.
CASSLRAGNTGELFF
TGTGCCAGCAGTTTAAGGGCCGGAAACACCGGGGAGCTGTTTTTT
>TRBJ1-2|.|TRBV6-6|14|.
CASSSSGGGYGYTF
TGTGCCAGCAGTTCCTCGGGGGGCGGCTATGGCTACACCTTC
>TRBJ2-1|.|TRBV28|16|.
CASSLRGTDTYNEQFF
TGTGCCAGCAGTTTACGCGGGACTGATACCTACAATGAGCAGTTCTTC
>TRBJ2-3|.|TRBV11-2|16|.
CASSDRTHGSTDTQYF
TGTGCCAGCAGCGACCGGACTCATGGTAGCACAGATACGCAGTATTTT
>TRBJ1-5|.|TRBV9|16|.
CASSAPPPGTSQPQHF
TGTGCCAGCAGCGCTCCCCCTCCAGGGACAAGTCAGCCCCAGCATTTT
>TRBJ2-1|.|TRBV5-1|15|TRBD1
CASSIDRGLGNEQFF
TGCGCCAGCAGCATCGACAGGGGCCTGGGGAATGAGCAGTTCTTC
>TRBJ2-1|.|TRBV5-1|18|TRBD2
CASSWGLAGGQREIEQFF
TGCGCCAGCAGCTGGGGACTAGCGGGAGGACAGAGAGAGATCGAGCAGTTCTTC
>TRBJ2-7|.|TRBV7-9|13|.
CASSFKPGSEQYF
TGTGCCAGCAGCTTTAAGCCAGGGTCCGAGCAGTACTTC
>TRBJ1-1|once|TRBV19|15|.
CASSIKAGVGAEAFF
TGTGCCAGTAGTATCAAGGCAGGCGTAGGGGCTGAAGCTTTCTTT
>TRBJ2-7|.|TRBV7-9|13|TRBD2
CASSSGTSAEQYF
TGTGCCAGCAGTTCCGGGACTAGCGCCGAGCAGTACTTC
>TRBJ2-7|.|TRBV6-1|13|TRBD1
CASSETGREEQYF
TGTGCCAGCAGCGAGACAGGGAGAGAGGAGCAGTACTTC
>TRBJ2-3|.|TRBV21-1|18|.
CASSKARQILISTDTQYF
TGTGCCAGCAGCAAAGCGAGACAGATCCTCATTTCGACAGATACGCAGTATTTT
>TRBJ2-3|.|TRBV7-9|17|TRBD1
CASSATGTGGFEDTQYF
TGTGCCAGCAGCGCTACGGGGACAGGGGGCTTTGAAGATACGCAGTATTTT
>TRBJ1-1|.|TRBV6-1|12|.
CASRGGNTEAFF
TGTGCCAGTCGGGGAGGGAACACTGAAGCTTTCTTT
>TRBJ2-7|.|TRBV28|14|.
CASSFTRDSYEQYF
TGTGCCAGCAGTTTTACGCGGGACTCCTACGAGCAGTACTTC
>TRBJ2-3|once|TRBV7-8|14|.
CASSYGGFTDTQYF
TGTGCCAGCAGCTACGGGGGTTTCACAGATACGCAGTATTTT
>TRBJ1-2|.|TRBV6-1|13|.
CASSEWRAYGYTF
TGTGCCAGCAGTGAGTGGAGGGCCTATGGCTACACCTTC
>TRBJ2-1|.|TRBV5-3|15|TRBD2
CARSWGLLRTGEQFF
TGTGCCAGAAGCTGGGGACTACTTCGAACGGGTGAGCAGTTCTTC
>TRBJ1-1|once|TRBV5-1|14|.
CASSQQGLNTEAFF
TGCGCCAGCAGCCAACAGGGTCTGAACACTGAAGCTTTCTTT
>TRBJ2-7|.|TRBV9|14|TRBD2
CASTLAGEYYEQYF
TGTGCCAGCACCCTAGCGGGAGAGTACTACGAGCAGTACTTC
>TRBJ2-7|.|TRBV6-1|12|.
CASSLILSEQYF
TGTGCCAGCAGCCTCATACTGAGCGAGCAGTACTTC
>TRBJ2-7|.|TRBV11-2|13|.
CASSWGNSNEQYF
TGTGCCAGCAGCTGGGGAAACTCGAACGAGCAGTACTTC
>TRBJ2-7|.|TRBV28|13|TRBD1
CASSHRGSYEQYF
TGTGCCAGCAGCCACAGGGGTTCCTACGAGCAGTACTTC
>TRBJ1-1|.|TRBV28|18|.
CASSQFPTGHPKDTEAFF
TGTGCCAGCAGTCAGTTCCCGACAGGCCATCCAAAGGACACTGAAGCTTTCTTT
>TRBJ1-1|.|TRBV28|12|.
CASSRGDREAFF
TGTGCCAGCAGTCGCGGGGACCGCGAAGCTTTCTTT
>TRBJ2-1|.|TRBV28|16|TRBD2
CASSASPGLAGGEQFF
TGTGCCAGCAGCGCTTCACCCGGACTAGCGGGAGGTGAGCAGTTCTTC